These 28 T cell receptor beta chains originate from one sample sequenced in a study of TIL therapy for anti-PD-1-resistant metastatic lung cancer. The libraries were made with immunoSEQ v3. Profiling relied on immunoSEQ multiplex PCR, and the TCRdb table lists in-frame clones only, not all of them. The sample has about 50,000 clones, 79% seen once. Time point specified: pre-treatment sample, taken before nivolumab and TIL therapy. The sample here was blood, taken at baseline. Receptors were obtained from a woman aged 30-79 years with non-small cell lung cancer.

This chain links TRBV7-6 with TRBJ2-7; maybe TRBD1 (6 bases). Per the germline V gene, CDR1 is SGHVS and CDR2 is FNYEAQ. The CDR3 is 16 residues long. V was shortened by 5 bases and J by 0 bases, with 17 bases between the two germline ends. CDR3 sequence reads: CASSPQGQGSSYEQYF. The CDR3 DNA reads as TGTGCCAGCAGCCCCCAAGGGCAGGGGAGCTCCTACGAGCAGTACTTC.

The table lists this clone with a count of one. Written as DNA, the CDR3 is TGTGCCAGCAGCCGACAGGGGGCGGGCTATGGCTACACCTTC. Its translation is CASSRQGAGYGYTF. The genes are TRBV6-1 and TRBJ1-2; 10 positions agree with TRBD1. The CDR3 has 14 residues. V trimming: 6 bases; J trimming: 4 bases; junction bases outside the gene matches: 5. The germline CDR1 and CDR2 sequences are MNHNS and SASEGT.

CDR3 in DNA: TGTGCCAGCAGCTTAATGGCGACAGCGAACACCGGGGAGCTGTTTTTT. Protein: CASSLMATANTGELFF. The chain is built from TRBV7-6 and TRBJ2-2; D may be TRBD1 (5 bases). In germline, CDR1 is SGHVS, CDR2 FNYEAQ. Trimming removed 2 bases at V and 0 bases at J, with 10 bases between. The CDR3 runs 16 residues.

The rearrangement joins TRBV15 to TRBJ1-2; D is ambiguous. V was clipped by 0 bases and J by 3 bases, with 5 bases between them. Germline loops: CDR1 LNHNV, CDR2 YYDKDF (reference sequence). The CDR3 is 13 amino acids. CDR3 amino acids: CATSRDGDYGYTF. As DNA, the CDR3 is TGTGCCACCAGCAGAGATGGGGACTATGGCTACACCTTC.

J is TRBJ1-4 and V is TRBV21-1. TRBV21-1 is a recognized pseudogene. The CDR3 covers 14 residues. CDR3 coding DNA: TGTGCCAGCAGCAAAGCGCGGGGGGCTGAAAAACTGTTTTTT. It is translated as CASSKARGAEKLFF.

The chain uses TRBV25-1 and TRBJ2-7, with 7 bases identical to TRBD2. Germline V gives CDR1 MGHDK, CDR2 SYGVNS. The ends lost 8 bases at V and 1 base at J; junction bases unmatched: 5. The CDR3 loop spans 13 amino acids. CDR3 residues: CASRRGSSYEQYF. CDR3 sequence (DNA): TGTGCCAGCCGCCGCGGGAGTTCCTACGAGCAGTACTTC.

The chain recombines TRBV6-5 with TRBJ1-5; D remains unclear. The CDR3 spans 11 residues. Germline CDR1 reads MNHEY; CDR2 reads SVGAGI. V lost 9 bases and J lost 7, with 10 bases in between. The CDR3: CARGGTQPQHF. The CDR3 nucleotides are TGTGCCAGAGGAGGCACACAGCCCCAGCATTTT.

This rearrangement joins TRBV6-5 to TRBJ1-1; weak D call: TRBD1 (6 bases). Per germline, CDR1 MNHEY and CDR2 SVGAGI. Trimming removed 7 bases from V and 1 base from J, with 16 bases in between. This CDR3 is 15 amino acids long. The CDR3 coding sequence is TGTGCCAGCACTCAACCGGGACACTCGAACACTGAAGCTTTCTTT. The encoded protein is CASTQPGHSNTEAFF.

CDR3 nucleotides: TGTGCCAGCAGTTTCACCACCGGGGGCACAGATACGCAGTATTTT. Amino acids: CASSFTTGGTDTQYF. The V gene is TRBV28, the J gene TRBJ2-3; D possibly corresponds to TRBD2 (5 bases). The CDR3 covers 15 residues. Trimming pared 3 bases from V and 1 base from J, leaving 11 bases between. From germline, CDR1 is MDHEN and CDR2 SYDVKM.

The V call is TRBV28, the J call TRBJ2-7; a possible D gene is TRBD1 (6 bases). Germline V lookup: CDR1 MDHEN, CDR2 SYDVKM. The V end was cut by 5 bases, the J end by 2 bases, with 13 bases between. The CDR3 runs 14 residues. CDR3 in amino acids: CASSMDRTPYEQYF. The CDR3 DNA sequence: TGTGCCAGCAGTATGGACAGAACACCCTACGAGCAGTACTTC.

The chain is built from TRBV11-3 and TRBJ1-1, with 8 bases identical to TRBD1. Losses at the gene ends were 5 bases for V and 1 base for J; bases not matched to a gene: 3. CDR1 and CDR2 (germline): SGHNT, YENEEA. This CDR3 comprises 14 residues. In nucleotides, the CDR3 is TGTGCCAGCAGCCCAGGACAGGGGAACACTGAAGCTTTCTTT. This codes for CASSPGQGNTEAFF.

This clone is a singleton in its sample. This rearrangement joins TRBV7-9 to TRBJ1-3, with D uncertain. V dropped 5 bases and J dropped 0 bases, with 8 bases sitting between them. The CDR3 has 14 residues. Germline loops: CDR1 SEHNR, CDR2 FQNEAQ (reference sequence). The CDR3 coding sequence is TGTGCCAGCAGCCCCGATAGCTCTGGAAACACCATATATTTT. Protein: CASSPDSSGNTIYF.

The chain links TRBV27 to TRBJ1-1; 8 bases agree with TRBD1. The CDR3 extends over 15 amino acids. The ends lost 4 bases at V and 11 bases at J; junction bases unmatched: 15. CDR1 and CDR2 (germline): MNHEY, SMNVEV (reference sequence). Here the CDR3 reads CASSSRTGRLPGAFF. The DNA of the CDR3 is TGTGCCAGCAGTTCCAGGACAGGGCGGCTCCCAGGGGCTTTCTTT.

CDR3 sequence (DNA): TGTGCCAGCTCACCCAGAGCGGGAGAGACCCAGTACTTC. This gives the protein CASSPRAGETQYF. This chain links TRBV18 with TRBJ2-5, with a tentative D call TRBD2 (6 bases). The V end lost 3 bases, the J end lost 4 bases, and 9 bases lay between the germline ends. The germline gives CDR1 KGHSH, CDR2 LQKENI. There are 13 residues in the CDR3.

The CDR3 DNA sequence: TGTGCCAGCAGGGCCGGGACAGGGGGGAATTCACCCCTCCACTTT. It is translated as CASRAGTGGNSPLHF. The V call is TRBV27, the J call TRBJ1-6, with 11 bases matching TRBD1. This CDR3 spans 15 amino acids. J lost 7 bases, V lost 6 bases, and 5 bases had no gene match. Germline V lookup: CDR1 MNHEY, CDR2 SMNVEV (reference sequence).

The chain has TRBV20-1 and TRBJ2-1; D is unclear. CDR1 is DFQATT, CDR2 SNEGSKA, per germline (reference sequence). The V and J ends lost 6 bases and 6 bases respectively, with 9 bases between them. This CDR3 spans 11 amino acids. CDR3 in amino acids: CSASLGNEQFF. CDR3 nucleotides: TGCAGTGCCTCCCTGGGCAATGAGCAGTTCTTC.

This clone appeared a few times. J is TRBJ2-7 and V is TRBV7-9, with D tentatively TRBD1 (6 bases). V lost 6 bases, J lost 1 base, and 10 bases lay in between. This CDR3 region has 13 residues. Germline-derived CDR1 and CDR2 are SEHNR and FQNEAQ (reference sequence). The CDR3 sequence: CASRPGASYEQYF. CDR3 in DNA: TGTGCCAGCAGACCAGGGGCTTCCTACGAGCAGTACTTC. Together with reference TRBV7-9 and TRBJ2-7, the CDR3 gives the full variable domain: DTGVSQNPRHKITKRGQNVTFRCDPISEHNRLYWYRQTLGQGPEFLTYFQNEAQLEKSRLLSDRFSAERPKGSFSTLEIQRTEQGDSAMYLCASRPGASYEQYFGPGTRLTVT.

The chain links TRBV7-9 to TRBJ1-1; no reliable D call. The CDR3 contains 13 residues. Germline CDR1 SEHNR, CDR2 FQNEAQ (reference sequence). V lost 0 bases, J lost 5 bases, and 7 bases lay in between. The CDR3 DNA sequence: TGTGCCAGCAGCTTAGCCGACGGAACTGAAGCTTTCTTT. It codes for CASSLADGTEAFF.

V usage is TRBV11-2 and J usage is TRBJ1-1; no reliable D call. Germline V gene lookup returns CDR1 SGHAT and CDR2 FQNNGV. This CDR3 comprises 15 residues. The ends were cut back, 5 bases at V and 0 bases at J, with 13 bases in the middle. The CDR3: CASSLRGVMNTEAFF. The CDR3 DNA sequence: TGTGCCAGCAGCCTCAGAGGCGTCATGAACACTGAAGCTTTCTTT.

J is TRBJ2-2 and V is TRBV7-9; 10 positions match TRBD1. V was pared by 3 bases and J by 8 bases, with 6 bases of the junction left unmatched. The CDR3 extends over 15 amino acids. Germline assignment: CDR1 SEHNR and CDR2 FQNEAQ (reference sequence). The CDR3 loop is CASSFGTGVDGELFF. The CDR3 bases are TGTGCCAGCAGCTTCGGGACAGGGGTCGATGGGGAGCTGTTTTTT.

This chain links TRBV6-5 with TRBJ1-2; no definite D call. CDR3 length: 14 amino acids. Germline-derived CDR1 and CDR2 are MNHEY and SVGAGI. Trimming took 5 bases from V and 6 from J, leaving 16 bases between them. In nucleotides, the CDR3 is TGTGCCAGCAGTCTACTCGATAGGACTGATGGCTACACCTTC. Its protein is CASSLLDRTDGYTF.

The rearrangement links TRBV27 to TRBJ2-5; possible D gene TRBD1, 5 bases. CDR3 length: 14 amino acids. Germline CDR1 is MNHEY and CDR2 is SMNVEV (reference sequence). Trimming took 2 bases from V and 3 from J, leaving 10 bases between them. The CDR3 sequence: CASSLARAKETQYF. The CDR3 DNA reads as TGTGCCAGCAGTTTAGCCAGGGCCAAAGAGACCCAGTACTTC.

This clone was detected once. V usage is TRBV28 and J usage is TRBJ1-5, with 8 bases aligning to TRBD1. V shed 6 bases and J 0 bases; nucleotides not matched to a gene: 7. CDR1 is MDHEN, CDR2 SYDVKM, per germline. CDR3 length equals 16 residues. The CDR3 sequence: CASRPRDRFSNQPQHF. CDR3 sequence (DNA): TGTGCCAGCAGGCCCCGGGACAGGTTTAGCAATCAGCCCCAGCATTTT.

CDR3 in amino acids: CASSDFGQGATNEKLFF. For the CDR3, the DNA is TGTGCCAGCAGTGACTTTGGACAGGGGGCAACTAATGAAAAACTGTTTTTT. This sequence joins TRBV6-4 and TRBJ1-4; TRBD1 matches 10 bases. Trimming removed 1 base from V and 0 bases from J; junction bases left unmatched: 2. The CDR3 has 17 amino acids. The germline V gene encodes CDR1 MRHNA and CDR2 SNTAGT.

On this clone: The junction and the germline gene differ at one end; a read error may be behind it. This chain joins TRBV7-9 and TRBJ2-7, with D hard to call. The CDR3 spans 12 residues. Per germline, CDR1 SEHNR and CDR2 FQNEAQ (reference sequence). The chain's CDR3 is CASSLDSHEQYF. As DNA, the CDR3 is TGTGCCAGCAGCTTAGACTCCCACGAGCAGTACTTC.

The rearrangement links TRBV18 to TRBJ1-1; D unclear. The CDR3 covers 13 residues. The germline V and J ends were trimmed by 2 bases and 5 bases, with 9 bases remaining between them. Germline V gene data show CDR1 as KGHSH and CDR2 as LQKENI. The CDR3 sequence: CASSPEMGTEAFF. CDR3 DNA: TGTGCCAGCTCACCAGAGATGGGGACTGAAGCTTTCTTT. Together with reference TRBV18 and TRBJ1-1, the CDR3 gives the full variable domain: NAGVMQNPRHLVRRRGQEARLRCSPMKGHSHVYWYRQLPEEGLKFMVYLQKENIIDESGMPKERFSAEFPKEGPSILRIQQVVRGDSAAYFCASSPEMGTEAFFGQGTRLTVV.

The chain is built from TRBV6-5 and TRBJ1-1, with a tentative D call TRBD1 (5 bases). V was cut by 2 bases and J by 2 bases, with 15 bases left in between. The CDR3 spans 16 residues. Germline values: CDR1 MNHEY, CDR2 SVGAGI. The CDR3 region has the DNA TGTGCCAGCAGTTACAGGAGACTAGGGGTAAACACTGAAGCTTTCTTT. It yields the protein CASSYRRLGVNTEAFF.

J is TRBJ1-1 and V is TRBV6-5, with a weak D call TRBD1 (5 bases). V lost 2 bases and J lost 7, with 8 bases in between. Germline CDR1 and CDR2: MNHEY and SVGAGI. The length of the CDR3 is 12 residues. CDR3: CASSYGRGEAFF. CDR3 nucleotides: TGTGCCAGCAGTTACGGGAGGGGTGAAGCTTTCTTT.